A selection of T cell receptor beta chains follows, all from one sample in a study of T cell changes during pregnancy in multiple sclerosis. Repertoires were generated with immunoSEQ multiplex PCR, while TCRdb's copy carries only in-frame clones and drops some. The sample includes 30,000 or so clones, around 91% seen only once; the top ten take over 5.5%. The sequencing here drew on CD8+ T cells from peripheral blood mononuclear cells, taken after pregnancy. Receptors originate from a female donor with multiple sclerosis, enrolled in a pregnancy study. CDR3s include the opening cysteine and the closing phenylalanine or tryptophan. Fields, in order: V gene, J gene, clone size, D gene, CDR3 DNA, CDR3 protein. The D gene is left open where the match is weak. The size entry is marked missing in some rows and otherwise reads once, few, many or a size class.

v_gene: TRBV29-1; j_gene: TRBJ2-5; abundance: .; d_gene: .; CDR3nt: TGCAGCGTTGAAAACATCCGGGGTCGACAAGAGACCCAGTACTTC; CDR3aa: CSVENIRGRQETQYF
v_gene: TRBV29-1; j_gene: TRBJ1-2; abundance: .; d_gene: .; CDR3nt: TGCAGCGTTGGGCCCGGACAGCTGCTAAACTATGGCTACACCTTC; CDR3aa: CSVGPGQLLNYGYTF
v_gene: TRBV5-4; j_gene: TRBJ2-7; abundance: .; d_gene: TRBD1; CDR3nt: TGTGCCAGCAGCTTAGGGGGGACAGGGGACGAGCAGTACTTC; CDR3aa: CASSLGGTGDEQYF
v_gene: TRBV6-4; j_gene: TRBJ2-4; abundance: .; d_gene: TRBD2; CDR3nt: TGTGCCAGCAGTGACCCCTCGGGACTAGCGGGAGGCAAAAACATTCAGTACTTC; CDR3aa: CASSDPSGLAGGKNIQYF
v_gene: TRBV7-2; j_gene: TRBJ2-3; abundance: .; d_gene: TRBD2; CDR3nt: TGTGCCAGCAGACTAGTGGGAGCGGGAGGAGGGGTTGGCGCAGATACGCAGTATTTT; CDR3aa: CASRLVGAGGGVGADTQYF
v_gene: TRBV11-3; j_gene: TRBJ2-7; abundance: .; d_gene: TRBD2; CDR3nt: TGTGCCAGCAGCTTTTCACTAGCGGAGCAGTACTTC; CDR3aa: CASSFSLAEQYF
v_gene: TRBV29-1; j_gene: TRBJ2-7; abundance: .; d_gene: .; CDR3nt: TGCAGCGTGGATACTAGCTCCTACGAGCAGTACTTC; CDR3aa: CSVDTSSYEQYF
v_gene: TRBV11-2; j_gene: TRBJ2-3; abundance: .; d_gene: TRBD2; CDR3nt: TGTGCCAGCAGCTTATCCGGGAGGGCCGCAGATACGCAGTATTTT; CDR3aa: CASSLSGRAADTQYF
v_gene: TRBV4-1; j_gene: TRBJ2-2; abundance: .; d_gene: .; CDR3nt: TGCGCCAGCAGCCAAGTTGTCTCTCCCGGGGAGCTGTTTTTT; CDR3aa: CASSQVVSPGELFF
v_gene: TRBV6-4; j_gene: TRBJ2-1; abundance: .; d_gene: TRBD1; CDR3nt: TGTGCCAGCAGTGCCAGGACAGGGGACTACAATGAGCAGTTCTTC; CDR3aa: CASSARTGDYNEQFF
v_gene: TRBV2; j_gene: TRBJ2-5; abundance: .; d_gene: TRBD2; CDR3nt: TGTGCCAGCACCCTAGCGGGAGGGCCTGGGACCCAGTACTTC; CDR3aa: CASTLAGGPGTQYF
v_gene: TRBV9; j_gene: TRBJ1-3; abundance: once; d_gene: TRBD1; CDR3nt: TGTGCCAGCAGCTCCCACCCCGGGACAGAAAAGGGAAACACCATATATTTT; CDR3aa: CASSSHPGTEKGNTIYF
v_gene: TRBV29-1; j_gene: TRBJ1-1; abundance: .; d_gene: .; CDR3nt: TGCAGCGTTTTGCCCAGGGTTGATGGCACTGAAGCTTTCTTT; CDR3aa: CSVLPRVDGTEAFF
v_gene: TRBV9; j_gene: TRBJ2-1; abundance: .; d_gene: TRBD2; CDR3nt: TGTGCCAGCAGCGTAGATAGCGGGAGGCCCCCGGGGAATGAGCAGTTCTTC; CDR3aa: CASSVDSGRPPGNEQFF
v_gene: TRBV2; j_gene: TRBJ1-3; abundance: .; d_gene: TRBD1; CDR3nt: TGTGCCAGCAGTCGGGACAGGGGGAAGATGTGGAACACCATATATTTT; CDR3aa: CASSRDRGKMWNTIYF
v_gene: TRBV6-6; j_gene: TRBJ2-1; abundance: few; d_gene: TRBD2; CDR3nt: TGTGCCAGCAGTCCCTCAGCGGGATCCTACAATGAGCAGTTCTTC; CDR3aa: CASSPSAGSYNEQFF
v_gene: TRBV6-5; j_gene: TRBJ1-5; abundance: .; d_gene: .; CDR3nt: TGTGCCAGCAGTTCCTTAGAAGGGGGTCAGCCCCAGCATTTT; CDR3aa: CASSSLEGGQPQHF
v_gene: TRBV27; j_gene: TRBJ1-1; abundance: .; d_gene: .; CDR3nt: TGTGCCAGCAGCACAGGGTTTTGGACTGAAGCTTTCTTT; CDR3aa: CASSTGFWTEAFF
v_gene: TRBV7-9; j_gene: TRBJ2-1; abundance: once; d_gene: .; CDR3nt: TGTGCCAGCAGCAAACGGCAGGGTCCCTACAATGAGCAGTTCTTC; CDR3aa: CASSKRQGPYNEQFF
v_gene: TRBV4-3; j_gene: TRBJ2-1; abundance: .; d_gene: .; CDR3nt: TGCGCCAGCAGCCAAGATCACAGGGACAACAATGAGCAGTTCTTC; CDR3aa: CASSQDHRDNNEQFF
v_gene: TRBV6-4; j_gene: TRBJ2-2; abundance: .; d_gene: TRBD2; CDR3nt: TGTGCCAGCAGTGACTTGGGACTAGCGGGAGTGGGGAACACCGGGGAGCTGTTTTTT; CDR3aa: CASSDLGLAGVGNTGELFF
v_gene: TRBV19; j_gene: TRBJ1-2; abundance: .; d_gene: .; CDR3nt: TGTGCCAGTAGCGACCCTGAGGACAAGTCTGGCTACACCTTC; CDR3aa: CASSDPEDKSGYTF
v_gene: TRBV7-2; j_gene: TRBJ1-2; abundance: .; d_gene: .; CDR3nt: TGTGCCAGCAGCTTAGTAAAGACCAGGACTTCTTATGGCTACACCTTC; CDR3aa: CASSLVKTRTSYGYTF
v_gene: TRBV9; j_gene: TRBJ2-1; abundance: many; d_gene: TRBD2; CDR3nt: TGTGCCAGCAGCGATTGGACTAGCGGGACCTACAATGAGCAGTTCTTC; CDR3aa: CASSDWTSGTYNEQFF
v_gene: TRBV23-1; j_gene: TRBJ2-1; abundance: .; d_gene: .; CDR3nt: TGCGCCAGCAACCTCCCGGCGAGCCGGGATCTCTACAATGAGCAGTTCTTC; CDR3aa: CASNLPASRDLYNEQFF
v_gene: TRBV28; j_gene: TRBJ2-1; abundance: .; d_gene: TRBD2; CDR3nt: TGTGCCAGCAGTCCGGGACTAGCGGGAGGGCCGTTCTACAATGAGCAGTTCTTC; CDR3aa: CASSPGLAGGPFYNEQFF
v_gene: TRBV7-6; j_gene: TRBJ2-3; abundance: .; d_gene: TRBD2; CDR3nt: TGTGCCAGCAGCTTAGTGCCTAGCGGTAGCACAGATACGCAGTATTTT; CDR3aa: CASSLVPSGSTDTQYF
v_gene: TRBV7-9; j_gene: TRBJ2-7; abundance: .; d_gene: TRBD2; CDR3nt: TGTGCCAGCAGCCCGCCGGGGGGGGAAGAGCAGTACTTC; CDR3aa: CASSPPGGEEQYF
v_gene: TRBV7-9; j_gene: TRBJ2-3; abundance: .; d_gene: TRBD2; CDR3nt: TGTGCCAGCAGCCGAAGCTTAGCGGGAGACGGGGCAGATACGCAGTATTTT; CDR3aa: CASSRSLAGDGADTQYF
v_gene: TRBV4-2; j_gene: TRBJ2-7; abundance: .; d_gene: .; CDR3nt: TGTGCCAGCAGCCAAGATACCCCAGACAGATCCTACGAGCAGTACTTC; CDR3aa: CASSQDTPDRSYEQYF
v_gene: TRBV7-9; j_gene: TRBJ1-3; abundance: .; d_gene: TRBD1; CDR3nt: TGTGCCAGCAGCATGGACAGGGGATCAGGAAACACCATATATTTT; CDR3aa: CASSMDRGSGNTIYF
v_gene: TRBV29-1; j_gene: TRBJ2-7; abundance: once; d_gene: .; CDR3nt: TGCAGCGTTACGACAGGCACCTCCTACGAGCAGTACTTC; CDR3aa: CSVTTGTSYEQYF
v_gene: TRBV6-4; j_gene: TRBJ2-1; abundance: .; d_gene: .; CDR3nt: TGTGCCAGCAGTGGCTCTAGGGAGGCAGGGGAGCAGTTCTTC; CDR3aa: CASSGSREAGEQFF
v_gene: TRBV29-1; j_gene: TRBJ2-7; abundance: once; d_gene: .; CDR3nt: TGCAGCGTTGCCCTAGCGTTTTCGTACGAGCAGTACTTC; CDR3aa: CSVALAFSYEQYF
v_gene: TRBV27; j_gene: TRBJ2-3; abundance: .; d_gene: TRBD2; CDR3nt: TGTGCCAGCAGTTCACTAGCGGGAGGTGCAGATACGCAGTATTTT; CDR3aa: CASSSLAGGADTQYF
v_gene: TRBV27; j_gene: TRBJ2-7; abundance: .; d_gene: .; CDR3nt: TGTGCCAGCAGTCTCGGAGGGGAGCAGTACTTC; CDR3aa: CASSLGGEQYF
v_gene: TRBV7-2; j_gene: TRBJ2-3; abundance: once; d_gene: .; CDR3nt: TGTGCCAGCAGCCCCGTGACACCAGATACGCAGTATTTT; CDR3aa: CASSPVTPDTQYF